This T cell receptor (beta chain) came from a study of blood T cell repertoires in COVID-19 (TCRdb year 2020). Context from the whole study: The collaborator samples originated in the United States, Italy and Spain and spanned the acute and convalescent phases of COVID-19. Where available, HLA class I and class II types were obtained from metadata supplied by the sample provider rather than from assay-based typing. The prospective study material was composed of cDNA or gDNA derived from T cells, B-cell-depleted T cells, or PBMCs. The dataset comprised deeply sampled blood TCRbeta repertoires from subjects exposed to, actively infected with, or recovered from COVID-19. Sample metadata almost always included a de-identified subject ID, COVID-19 status, age in years and sex. The samples were drawn from the first 160 participants of the ongoing ImmuneRACE study and from 1,200 or so subjects provided by 6 global collaborators. The repertoires were released in a freely available public database intended as a resource for research on the immune response to SARS-CoV-2.

Turning to this clone: What antigen it recognizes has not been identified. Nothing much larger sits one base from this clone, and base qualities are not available.

The collaborating institutions used their own protocols to collect whole blood in K2EDTA tubes. For TCRbeta analysis, collaborators shipped samples in one of three forms: frozen whole blood, isolated PBMCs, or DNA extracted from either of those sample types. TCRbeta CDR3 regions were amplified from genomic DNA by means of the immunoSEQ Assay, a bias-controlled multiplex PCR. As for how the authors treated the data: The number of nucleated cells in each sample was estimated from the amplification of reference gene primers within the assay. To quantify the absolute abundance of each unique TCRbeta CDR3 rearrangement, sequence reads were collapsed and filtered. For each sample, productive Simpson clonality was calculated as the square root of Simpson's diversity index over productive rearrangements. TCRdb's version of the immuneACCESS table is confined to in-frame rearrangements and falls short of the full clone set. An unresolved V gene accounts for under half of the shortfall where checked; the remainder is of unknown origin. V, J and clone size derive from that table, while D and trimming were established from the DNA sequence. The sample table contains around 79,000 clones; only one count was recorded for about 89% of them. The top ten hold approximately 15% of the sample.

For CDR1 and CDR2, the germline V gene (reference sequence) lists SEHNR and FQNEAQ. After removal of 5 bases from V and 3 bases from J, the junction retains 6 bases not matched to a gene. Counted from cysteine to phenylalanine, this CDR3 has 15 amino acids. The retained sequence is limited to the CDR3, 45 bases, with the frame set at the first base. The paper as a whole reports these results and caveats: The amount of clinical and demographic metadata varied by source and participant and was provided uncurated.

The sample taken for sequencing was peripheral blood. The TCR comes from an older man with active or convalescent COVID-19. This chain is built from TRBV7-9 and TRBJ1-4; TRBD1 agrees with 7 junctional bases. The CDR3 region has the sequence CASSARQGPNEKLFF. In nucleotide form, the sequence is TGTGCCAGCAGCGCAAGACAGGGCCCTAATGAAAAACTGTTTTTT.